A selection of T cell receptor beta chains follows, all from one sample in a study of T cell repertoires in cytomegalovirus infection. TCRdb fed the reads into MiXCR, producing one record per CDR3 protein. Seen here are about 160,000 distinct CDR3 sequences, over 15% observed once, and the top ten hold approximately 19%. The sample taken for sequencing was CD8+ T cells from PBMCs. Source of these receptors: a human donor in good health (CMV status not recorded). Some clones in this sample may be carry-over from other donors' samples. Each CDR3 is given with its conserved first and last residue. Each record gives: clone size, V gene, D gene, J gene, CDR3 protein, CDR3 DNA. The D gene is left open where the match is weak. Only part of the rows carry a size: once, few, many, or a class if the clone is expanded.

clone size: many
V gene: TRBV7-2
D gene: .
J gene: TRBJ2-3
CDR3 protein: CASSLEGFTDTQYF
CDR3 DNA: TGTGCCAGCAGCTTAGAGGGGTTCACAGATACGCAGTATTTT

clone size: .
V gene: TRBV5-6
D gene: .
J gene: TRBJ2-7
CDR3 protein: CASSLGFAGLEQYF
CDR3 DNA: TGTGCCAGCAGCTTAGGTTTCGCGGGGCTGGAGCAGTACTTC

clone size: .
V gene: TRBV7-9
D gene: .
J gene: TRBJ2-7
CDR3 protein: CASSYQGRQGGYEQYF
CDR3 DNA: TGTGCCAGCAGCTACCAGGGTCGGCAGGGTGGCTACGAGCAGTACTTC

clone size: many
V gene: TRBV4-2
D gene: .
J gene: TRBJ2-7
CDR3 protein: CASSQGATYEQYF
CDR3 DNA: TGTGCCAGCAGCCAGGGGGCAACCTACGAGCAGTACTTC

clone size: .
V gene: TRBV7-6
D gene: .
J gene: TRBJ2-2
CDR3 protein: CASSLDPRDGELFF
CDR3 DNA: TGTGCCAGCAGCTTAGATCCTCGGGACGGGGAGCTGTTTTTT

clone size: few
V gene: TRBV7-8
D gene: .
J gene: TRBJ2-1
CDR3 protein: CASRTTEKEQFF
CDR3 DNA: TGTGCCAGCAGGACGACAGAGAAAGAGCAGTTCTTC

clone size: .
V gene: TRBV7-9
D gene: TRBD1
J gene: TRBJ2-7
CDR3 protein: CASSPNWTGEQYF
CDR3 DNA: TGTGCCAGCAGCCCTAACTGGACAGGGGAGCAGTACTTC

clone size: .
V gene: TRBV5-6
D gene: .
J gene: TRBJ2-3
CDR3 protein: CASSLGHRLSDTQYF
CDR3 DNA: TGTGCCAGCAGCTTGGGACACCGCTTATCAGATACGCAGTATTTT

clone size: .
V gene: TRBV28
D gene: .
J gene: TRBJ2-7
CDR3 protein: CASSLGSAYEQYF
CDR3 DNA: TGTGCCAGCAGTTTAGGGTCCGCCTACGAGCAGTACTTC

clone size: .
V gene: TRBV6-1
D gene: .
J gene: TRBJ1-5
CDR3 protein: CASSGGRERNQPQHF
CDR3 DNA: TGTGCCAGCAGTGGGGGCAGAGAGAGGAATCAGCCCCAGCATTTT

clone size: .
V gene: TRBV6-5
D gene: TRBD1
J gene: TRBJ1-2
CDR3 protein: CASSPEGTDYGYTF
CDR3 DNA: TGTGCCAGCAGTCCCGAAGGGACAGACTATGGCTACACCTTC

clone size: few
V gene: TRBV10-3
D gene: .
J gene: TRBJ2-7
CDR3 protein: CAISEPPDEQYF
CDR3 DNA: TGTGCCATCAGTGAGCCGCCGGACGAGCAGTACTTC

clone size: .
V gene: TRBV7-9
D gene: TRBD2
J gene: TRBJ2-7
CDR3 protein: CASSPAAGGPYEQYF
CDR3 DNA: TGTGCCAGCAGCCCAGCGGCGGGAGGGCCCTACGAGCAGTACTTC

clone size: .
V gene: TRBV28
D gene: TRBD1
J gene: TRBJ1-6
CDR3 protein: CASSLQGQGYSYNSPLHF
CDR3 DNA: TGTGCCAGCAGTTTACAGGGACAGGGCTACTCCTATAATTCACCCCTCCACTTT

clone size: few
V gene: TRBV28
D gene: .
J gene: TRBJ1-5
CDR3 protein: CASSSGPVGPSNQPQHF
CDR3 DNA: TGTGCCAGCAGTTCGGGCCCCGTGGGGCCTAGCAATCAGCCCCAGCATTTT

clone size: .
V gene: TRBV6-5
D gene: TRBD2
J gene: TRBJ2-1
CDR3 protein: CASSYRPSGSSYYNEQFF
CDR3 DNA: TGTGCCAGCAGTTACCGGCCTAGCGGGAGTAGTTACTACAATGAGCAGTTCTTC

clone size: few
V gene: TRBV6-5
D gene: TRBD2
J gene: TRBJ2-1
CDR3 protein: CASSYLGLANEQFF
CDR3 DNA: TGTGCCAGCAGTTACCTTGGACTAGCCAATGAGCAGTTCTTC

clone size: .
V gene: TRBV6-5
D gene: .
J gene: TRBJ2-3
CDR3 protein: CASTSKLVADTQYF
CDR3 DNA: TGTGCCAGCACGAGTAAACTCGTCGCAGATACGCAGTATTTT

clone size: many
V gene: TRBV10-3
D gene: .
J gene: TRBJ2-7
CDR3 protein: CAITGSQDYEQYF
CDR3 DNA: TGTGCCATCACAGGCTCGCAGGACTACGAGCAGTACTTC

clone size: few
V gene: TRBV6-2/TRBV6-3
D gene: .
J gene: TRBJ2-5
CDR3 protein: CASSYRANQETQYF
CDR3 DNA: TGTGCCAGCAGTTACAGGGCAAACCAAGAGACCCAGTACTTC

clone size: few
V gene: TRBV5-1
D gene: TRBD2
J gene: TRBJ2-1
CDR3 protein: CASSSGGQARTSGSFEQFF
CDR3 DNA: TGCGCCAGCAGCTCGGGGGGGCAGGCGCGGACTAGCGGGAGCTTCGAGCAGTTCTTC

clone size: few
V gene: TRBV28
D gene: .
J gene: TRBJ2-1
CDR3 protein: CASRVGSFYNEQFF
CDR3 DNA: TGTGCCAGCAGGGTAGGCTCCTTCTACAATGAGCAGTTCTTC

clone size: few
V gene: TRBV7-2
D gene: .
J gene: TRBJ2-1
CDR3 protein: CASSLDYLSYNEQFF
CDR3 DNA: TGTGCCAGCAGCTTGGACTACCTCTCCTACAATGAGCAGTTCTTC

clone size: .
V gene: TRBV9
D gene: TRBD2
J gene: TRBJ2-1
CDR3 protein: CASSVVGTSGYNEQFF
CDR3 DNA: TGTGCCAGCAGCGTAGTTGGGACTAGCGGCTACAATGAGCAGTTCTTC

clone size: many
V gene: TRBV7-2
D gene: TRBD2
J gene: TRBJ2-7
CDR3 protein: CASSLAGVSYEQYF
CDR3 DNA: TGTGCCAGCAGCCTAGCGGGGGTGTCCTACGAGCAGTACTTC

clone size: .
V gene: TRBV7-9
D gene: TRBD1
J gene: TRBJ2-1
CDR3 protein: CASSSIGTGGNEQFF
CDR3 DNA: TGTGCCAGCAGCTCCATAGGGACAGGTGGGAATGAGCAGTTCTTC

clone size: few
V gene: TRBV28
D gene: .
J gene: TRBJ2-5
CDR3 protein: CASRRTETQYF
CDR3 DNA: TGTGCCAGCAGGAGAACGGAGACCCAGTACTTC

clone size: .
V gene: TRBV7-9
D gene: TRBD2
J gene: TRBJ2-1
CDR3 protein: CASSSLLAGVPEQFF
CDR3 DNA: TGTGCCAGCAGCTCCCTTTTAGCGGGAGTACCTGAGCAGTTCTTC

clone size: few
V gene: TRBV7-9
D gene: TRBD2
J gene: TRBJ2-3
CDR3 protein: CASSPPSGPSTDTQYF
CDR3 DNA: TGTGCCAGCAGCCCCCCTAGCGGGCCTAGCACAGATACGCAGTATTTT